One and the same sample provided the 31 T cell receptor beta chains below, sequenced in a study of control samples from healthy donors and cancer patients. Only in-frame clones appear in the TCRdb table, and some are missing; sequencing was by immunoSEQ multiplex PCR. The sample records 130,000 or so clones, approximately 92% being singletons. Sequences were obtained from blood. Every receptor here comes from a woman aged 50 to 60 in good health.

The chain has TRBV24-1 and TRBJ2-7; 10 bases fit TRBD1. There are 15 residues in the CDR3. The germline gives CDR1 KGHDR, CDR2 SFDVKD. V dropped 3 bases and J dropped 6; count of bases not matched to a gene: 7. CDR3 amino acids: CATSDPLRDRGEQYF. In nucleotides, the CDR3 is TGTGCCACCAGTGATCCCCTCCGGGACAGGGGCGAGCAGTACTTC.

The rearrangement uses TRBV18 and TRBJ1-6; unclear D gene. The CDR3 contains 16 residues. V lost 4 bases and J lost 5, with 15 bases in between. Germline V lookup: CDR1 KGHSH, CDR2 LQKENI. The CDR3 DNA follows: TGTGCCAGCTCACTCTCCCCGTCCACAGATAATTCACCCCTCCACTTT. Protein sequence: CASSLSPSTDNSPLHF.

The chain uses TRBV3-1 (or the pseudogene TRBV3-2) and TRBJ1-2; 10 positions agree with TRBD1. The CDR3 spans 18 residues. CDR1 and CDR2 (germline): LGHDT, YNNKEL (reference sequence). J lost 8 bases, V lost 0 bases, and 15 bases had no gene match. The CDR3 loop is CASSQEGTFRDRGNGYTF. For the CDR3, the DNA is TGTGCCAGCAGCCAAGAGGGCACTTTCCGGGACAGGGGTAACGGCTACACCTTC.

The chain is built from TRBV5-1 and TRBJ2-2; perhaps TRBD1 as D (5 bases). Per germline, CDR1 SGHRS and CDR2 YFSETQ. The CDR3 has 15 amino acids. Deletions cut 2 bases from V and 3 bases from J, with 11 bases between. Here the CDR3 reads CASSLRQWDTGELFF. CDR3 DNA sequence: TGCGCCAGCAGCTTACGACAGTGGGACACCGGGGAGCTGTTTTTT.

A few counts support this clone. The rearrangement joins TRBV7-8 to TRBJ2-5; TRBD2 matches 10 bases. CDR1 is SGHVS, CDR2 FQNEAQ, per germline. The CDR3 extends over 19 amino acids. J was trimmed by 4 bases and V by 4 bases; bases with no gene match: 18. The CDR3 coding sequence is TGTGCCAGCAGCTCGCTAGTTGCTAGCGGGGGTAGTATGGGAGAGACCCAGTACTTC. It specifies CASSSLVASGGSMGETQYF.

The chain couples TRBV18 to TRBJ1-2; D unclear. The germline V gene encodes CDR1 KGHSH and CDR2 LQKENI. Trimming stripped 2 bases from V and 1 base from J, with 14 bases between. CDR3 length: 16 amino acids. The CDR3 DNA reads TGTGCCAGCTCACCAATCCCGGGGAGGGTTAACTATGGCTACACCTTC. Residues: CASSPIPGRVNYGYTF. Supplemented by reference TRBV18 and TRBJ1-2, the full variable domain reads NAGVMQNPRHLVRRRGQEARLRCSPMKGHSHVYWYRQLPEEGLKFMVYLQKENIIDESGMPKERFSAEFPKEGPSILRIQQVVRGDSAAYFCASSPIPGRVNYGYTFGSGTRLTVV.

The chain carries TRBV28 and TRBJ2-2, with 7 bases identical to TRBD1. This CDR3 has 14 amino acids. J lost 4 bases, V lost 6 bases, and 5 bases had no gene match. The V gene's germline CDR1 is MDHEN and CDR2 SYDVKM. CDR3 nucleotides: TGTGCCAGCAGACCCACAGGGGCCACCGGGGAGCTGTTTTTT. Translated: CASRPTGATGELFF.

This clone was detected only once. The J gene is TRBJ2-7, the V gene TRBV5-4; the match to TRBD2 covers 8 bases. The CDR3 runs to 17 residues. V lost 4 bases, J lost 0 bases, and 12 bases stayed unmatched. Germline V gene lookup returns CDR1 SGHNT and CDR2 YYREEE (reference sequence). CDR3 coding DNA: TGTGCCAGCAGCACCGCTAGGGGAGCGGGGGTCTCCTACGAGCAGTACTTC. Protein: CASSTARGAGVSYEQYF. Supplemented by reference TRBV5-4 and TRBJ2-7, the full variable domain reads ETGVTQSPTHLIKTRGQQVTLRCSSQSGHNTVSWYQQALGQGPQFIFQYYREEENGRGNFPPRFSGLQFPNYSSELNVNALELDDSALYLCASSTARGAGVSYEQYFGPGTRLTVT.

V is TRBV2 and J is TRBJ2-5; TRBD1 agrees at 8 bases. Unmatched junction bases numbered 10, after V lost 8 bases and J lost 2 bases. Germline assignment: CDR1 SNHLY and CDR2 FYNNEI. The CDR3 runs to 15 residues. CDR3 protein: CASADRGLAQETQYF. The CDR3 DNA reads TGTGCCAGCGCCGACAGGGGTCTAGCACAAGAGACCCAGTACTTC.

This clone was detected once. The chain employs TRBV5-8 and TRBJ1-5; 8 bases are shared with TRBD1. Germline trimming cut 4 bases from V and 6 bases from J; bases unmatched to any gene: 9. Per the germline V gene, CDR1 is SGHTS and CDR2 is YDEGEE. This CDR3 is built from 15 residues. The CDR3 DNA is TGTGCCAGCAGCCAACAGGGGGACGCGAGTCAGCCCCAGCATTTT. It is translated as CASSQQGDASQPQHF.

V gene TRBV28 combines with J gene TRBJ2-1, with D possibly called TRBD1 or TRBD2 (5 bases each). This CDR3 is built from 13 residues. Germline values: CDR1 MDHEN, CDR2 SYDVKM. V was clipped by 6 bases and J by 10 bases, with 16 bases between them. CDR3 sequence: CASRDTMRDEQFF. For the CDR3, the DNA is TGTGCCAGCAGAGACACCATGAGGGACGAGCAGTTCTTC.

The V call is TRBV16, the J call TRBJ2-6; no clear D. CDR1 and CDR2 from the germline V gene are KGHSY and FQNENV. Trimming removed 4 bases at V and 3 bases at J, with 16 bases between. This CDR3 has 17 amino acids. Written as DNA, the CDR3 is TGTGCCAGCAGCCTACGAAAAGGCTCCGATGGGGCCAACGTCCTGACTTTC. It is translated as CASSLRKGSDGANVLTF.

The chain combines TRBV15 with TRBJ2-5, with a weak D call TRBD1 (5 bases). This CDR3 spans 16 amino acids. V was shortened by 0 bases and J by 4 bases, with 15 bases between the two germline ends. Per the germline V gene, CDR1 is LNHNV and CDR2 is YYDKDF (reference sequence). The CDR3 reads CATSREGIRAGETQYF. The DNA of the CDR3 is TGTGCCACCAGCAGAGAGGGTATCAGGGCCGGAGAGACCCAGTACTTC.

The rearrangement joins TRBV19 to TRBJ1-5; D gene unclear. Trimming took off 0 bases at V and 12 bases at J, with 18 bases between the two ends. Germline assignment: CDR1 LNHDA and CDR2 SQIVND (reference sequence). The CDR3 length is 15 residues. The CDR3 nucleotides are TGTGCCAGTAGTATAGACGAAGAGGGCCCCAAACTCCAGCATTTT. It specifies CASSIDEEGPKLQHF.

V usage is TRBV6-5 and J usage is TRBJ1-4; D unclear. Trimming shortened V by 2 bases and J by 4 bases, and 11 bases separated the two germline ends. There are 15 residues in the CDR3. The germline gives CDR1 MNHEY, CDR2 SVGAGI. For the CDR3, the DNA is TGTGCCAGCAGTTACGGGCAGCTCAGTAATGAAAAACTGTTTTTT. It translates to CASSYGQLSNEKLFF.

This clone was seen only a few times. The V and J genes are TRBV18 and TRBJ1-5; D uncertain. This CDR3 is 15 amino acids long. Germline assignment: CDR1 KGHSH and CDR2 LQKENI. V dropped 3 bases and J dropped 0 bases, with 9 bases sitting between them. CDR3 residues: CASSPVGYSNQPQHF. DNA of the CDR3: TGTGCCAGCTCACCGGTAGGGTATAGCAATCAGCCCCAGCATTTT.

J is TRBJ1-3 and V is TRBV18; D unresolved. V was cut by 0 bases and J by 0 bases, with 6 bases left in between. This CDR3 is 15 amino acids long. Germline CDR1 and CDR2: KGHSH and LQKENI. CDR3 residues: CASSPPIRSGNTIYF. The CDR3 coding sequence is TGTGCCAGCTCACCACCGATTCGCTCTGGAAACACCATATATTTT.

The chain employs TRBV3-1 (or the pseudogene TRBV3-2) and TRBJ2-2; the match to TRBD2 covers 11 bases. V was pared by 4 bases and J by 5 bases, with 12 bases of the junction left unmatched. Germline V lookup: CDR1 LGHDT, CDR2 YNNKEL (reference sequence). This CDR3 region has 18 residues. The CDR3 sequence: CASSLGGGLAGVTGELFF. In nucleotides, the CDR3 is TGTGCCAGCAGCCTCGGAGGTGGACTAGCGGGCGTAACCGGGGAGCTGTTTTTT.

V gene TRBV28 combines with J gene TRBJ2-1, with 15 bases fitting TRBD2. The CDR3 covers 12 residues. CDR1 MDHEN and CDR2 SYDVKM come from the germline V gene. Trimming at V came to 8 bases and at J to 11 bases, leaving 1 base not matched to a gene. The CDR3 spells CASGLAGGQQFF. In DNA, the CDR3 is TGTGCCAGCGGACTAGCGGGAGGGCAGCAGTTCTTC.

The chain joins TRBV6-1 to TRBJ2-1; D not resolved. The CDR3 totals 12 residues. V lost 2 bases and J 14 bases, leaving 13 bases between the germline ends. CDR1 is MNHNS, CDR2 SASEGT, per germline. The CDR3 reads CASSEQDGGKFF. DNA of the CDR3: TGTGCCAGCAGTGAACAGGATGGTGGAAAGTTCTTC.

The gene calls are TRBV10-3 and TRBJ2-1, with a weak D call TRBD2 (6 bases). The CDR3 is 14 residues long. Trimming stripped 6 bases from V and 5 bases from J, with 14 bases between. CDR1 ENHRY and CDR2 SYGVKD come from the germline V gene. CDR3 amino acids: CAIRGGITDNEQFF. The CDR3 coding sequence is TGTGCCATCAGGGGAGGCATCACGGACAATGAGCAGTTCTTC.

This chain uses TRBV5-8 with TRBJ2-5; 8 bases align to TRBD1. The CDR3 extends over 15 amino acids. Germline CDR1 and CDR2: SGHTS and YDEGEE. J was trimmed by 1 base and V by 4 bases; bases with no gene match: 6. CDR3 protein: CASSRSGGGQETQYF. The CDR3 DNA sequence: TGTGCCAGCAGCCGTTCAGGGGGCGGCCAAGAGACCCAGTACTTC.

The chain couples TRBV30 to TRBJ1-1; TRBD1 is a possible D gene (5 bases). CDR1 GTSNPN and CDR2 SVGIG come from the germline V gene (reference sequence). V lost 2 bases to trimming and J lost 4 bases, with 11 bases between them. This CDR3 has 13 amino acids. Here the CDR3 DNA reads TGTGCCTGGAGTAGGGAGGGGACCACTGAAGCTTTCTTT. It specifies CAWSREGTTEAFF.

A single count supports this clone. This chain links TRBV6-1 with TRBJ2-3; no clear D. Trimming cost V 0 bases and J 4 bases, with 8 bases left between them. The CDR3 covers 14 residues. CDR1 MNHNS and CDR2 SASEGT come from the germline V gene. In DNA form, the CDR3 reads TGTGCCAGCAGTGAAGCTCGGACGCCAGATACGCAGTATTTT. Its translation is CASSEARTPDTQYF.

The rearrangement joins TRBV7-8 to TRBJ1-6; possible D gene TRBD1, 6 bases. This CDR3 has 15 amino acids. The germline CDR1 and CDR2 sequences are SGHVS and FQNEAQ. The ends were cut back, 6 bases at V and 6 bases at J, with 15 bases in the middle. The CDR3 sequence is CASRGSGGPNSPLHF. The CDR3 DNA reads TGTGCCAGCAGGGGATCGGGGGGGCCTAATTCACCCCTCCACTTT.

This sequence joins TRBV6-6 and TRBJ2-1, with 8 nucleotides matching TRBD1. Germline CDR1 is MNHNY and CDR2 is SVGAGI (reference sequence). V was pared by 6 bases and J by 6 bases, with 7 bases of the junction left unmatched. The CDR3 loop spans 14 amino acids. The CDR3 nucleotides are TGTGCCAGCAGGCCAGGAACAGGGGGCAATGAGCAGTTCTTC. It is translated as CASRPGTGGNEQFF.

J is TRBJ2-2 and V is TRBV19, with TRBD1 matching over 9 bases. With V trimmed by 5 bases and J by 7 bases, 8 bases remained unmatched. Looked up from germline, CDR1 is LNHDA and CDR2 is SQIVND (reference sequence). This CDR3 comprises 15 residues. The CDR3: CASSSGQGRVGELFF. CDR3 in DNA: TGTGCCAGTAGTTCTGGACAGGGGAGGGTCGGGGAGCTGTTTTTT.

The chain carries TRBV29-1 and TRBJ1-1, with D perhaps matching TRBD1 (5 bases). Germline lookup yields CDR1 SQVTM and CDR2 ANQGSEA. The CDR3 spans 13 residues. V gave up 3 bases and J gave up 5 bases, with 13 bases separating them. CDR3 sequence reads: CSVDIGDRTEAFF. CDR3 nucleotide sequence: TGCAGCGTTGACATAGGGGATCGGACTGAAGCTTTCTTT.

V usage is TRBV10-2 and J usage is TRBJ2-7; 11 bases fit TRBD2. The CDR3 is 15 residues long. From germline, CDR1 is WSHSY and CDR2 SAAADI. V was pared by 6 bases and J by 4 bases, with 8 bases of the junction left unmatched. The CDR3 DNA sequence: TGCGCCAGCAGGCCAACTAGCGGGAGTCGGTACGAGCAGTACTTC. The encoded protein is CASRPTSGSRYEQYF.

The chain couples TRBV7-9 to TRBJ1-6; D is unresolved. Trimming took off 3 bases at V and 10 bases at J, with 16 bases between the two ends. Germline CDR1 reads SEHNR; CDR2 reads FQNEAQ (reference sequence). The CDR3 has 15 amino acids. CDR3 region: CASSFGRADTSPLHF. As DNA, the CDR3 is TGTGCCAGCAGCTTTGGCCGGGCGGATACGTCACCCCTCCACTTT.

The chain links TRBV7-8 to TRBJ2-7, with TRBD2 matching 11 bases. Trimming cost V 5 bases and J 3 bases; bases outside gene matches: 3. Germline lookup yields CDR1 SGHVS and CDR2 FQNEAQ. CDR3 length: 14 amino acids. As DNA, the CDR3 is TGTGCCAGCAGCCTGGGACTAGCGGTCTACGAGCAGTACTTC. Protein: CASSLGLAVYEQYF.